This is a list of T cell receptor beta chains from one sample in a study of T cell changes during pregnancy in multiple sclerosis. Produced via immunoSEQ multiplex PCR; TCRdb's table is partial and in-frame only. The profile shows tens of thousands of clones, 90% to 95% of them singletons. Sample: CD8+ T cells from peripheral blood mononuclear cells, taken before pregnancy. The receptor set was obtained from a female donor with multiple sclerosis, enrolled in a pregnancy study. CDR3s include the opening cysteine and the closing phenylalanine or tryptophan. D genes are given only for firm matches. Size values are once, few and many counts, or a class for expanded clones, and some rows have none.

CDR3aa: CASSLYRQGRETQYF
CDR3nt: TGTGCCAGCAGTTTATACCGACAGGGTCGGGAGACCCAGTACTTC
j_gene: TRBJ2-5
abundance: .
v_gene: TRBV27
d_gene: TRBD1

CDR3aa: CASSGQQGSTSGNTIYF
CDR3nt: TGTGCCAGCAGTGGGCAACAGGGGTCCACCTCTGGAAACACCATATATTTT
j_gene: TRBJ1-3
abundance: few
v_gene: TRBV2
d_gene: TRBD1

CDR3aa: CASSQGGNDEQFF
CDR3nt: TGCGCCAGCAGCCAGGGGGGGAATGATGAGCAGTTCTTC
j_gene: TRBJ2-1
abundance: .
v_gene: TRBV4-1
d_gene: TRBD2

CDR3aa: CASSLSRQGSGETQYF
CDR3nt: TGTGCCAGCAGTTTATCTCGGCAGGGGTCGGGGGAGACCCAGTACTTC
j_gene: TRBJ2-5
abundance: .
v_gene: TRBV27
d_gene: .

CDR3aa: CASSGAGDTQYF
CDR3nt: TGTGCCAGCAGCGGAGCTGGGGATACGCAGTATTTT
j_gene: TRBJ2-3
abundance: .
v_gene: TRBV5-6
d_gene: .

CDR3aa: CASSEATGTVYNEQFF
CDR3nt: TGTGCCAGCAGTGAAGCTACAGGGACAGTTTACAATGAGCAGTTCTTC
j_gene: TRBJ2-1
abundance: .
v_gene: TRBV6-1
d_gene: TRBD1

CDR3aa: CASISPGLGLLEQYF
CDR3nt: TGTGCCAGTATTTCCCCGGGTCTCGGCCTACTCGAGCAGTACTTC
j_gene: TRBJ2-7
abundance: .
v_gene: TRBV19
d_gene: .

CDR3aa: CASSQGGVRETQYF
CDR3nt: TGTGCCAGCAGCCAAGGGGGGGTGCGAGAGACCCAGTACTTC
j_gene: TRBJ2-5
abundance: .
v_gene: TRBV7-9
d_gene: .

CDR3aa: CASSKASDRSYGYTF
CDR3nt: TGTGCCAGCAGCAAAGCCTCTGACAGAAGCTATGGCTACACCTTC
j_gene: TRBJ1-2
abundance: .
v_gene: TRBV21-1
d_gene: .

CDR3aa: CASSVTGVIGQPQHF
CDR3nt: TGTGCCAGCAGTGTGACAGGGGTAATAGGTCAGCCCCAGCATTTT
j_gene: TRBJ1-5
abundance: .
v_gene: TRBV27
d_gene: TRBD1

CDR3aa: CASSLDSYSNQPQHF
CDR3nt: TGTGCCAGCAGCTTAGACAGCTATAGCAATCAGCCCCAGCATTTT
j_gene: TRBJ1-5
abundance: .
v_gene: TRBV7-8
d_gene: .

CDR3aa: CASSLGQGLTYEQYF
CDR3nt: TGCGCCAGCAGCTTGGGACAAGGCCTTACCTACGAGCAGTACTTC
j_gene: TRBJ2-7
abundance: .
v_gene: TRBV5-1
d_gene: .

CDR3aa: CASRLREDYEQYF
CDR3nt: TGTGCCAGCCGGCTCAGGGAGGACTACGAGCAGTACTTC
j_gene: TRBJ2-7
abundance: .
v_gene: TRBV7-9
d_gene: .

CDR3aa: CASSDGFYEQYF
CDR3nt: TGTGCCAGTAGTGACGGGTTCTACGAGCAGTACTTC
j_gene: TRBJ2-7
abundance: .
v_gene: TRBV19
d_gene: .

CDR3aa: CASSQGSVNYGYTF
CDR3nt: TGCGCCAGCAGCCAAGGATCAGTCAACTATGGCTACACCTTC
j_gene: TRBJ1-2
abundance: .
v_gene: TRBV4-1
d_gene: .

CDR3aa: CASSPDAGLRTEAFF
CDR3nt: TGTGCCAGTAGTCCCGATGCGGGGCTTCGCACTGAAGCTTTCTTT
j_gene: TRBJ1-1
abundance: .
v_gene: TRBV19
d_gene: .

CDR3aa: CASRGFVRGDSTDTQYF
CDR3nt: TGTGCCAGCAGAGGCTTTGTACGGGGGGACAGCACAGATACGCAGTATTTT
j_gene: TRBJ2-3
abundance: .
v_gene: TRBV13
d_gene: TRBD2

CDR3aa: CAWSVTSGGQETQYF
CDR3nt: TGTGCCTGGAGTGTTACTAGCGGGGGGCAGGAGACCCAGTACTTC
j_gene: TRBJ2-5
abundance: .
v_gene: TRBV30
d_gene: TRBD2

CDR3aa: CASSVSVTGSRTNTGELFF
CDR3nt: TGTGCCAGCAGCGTATCCGTGACCGGAAGCAGGACGAACACCGGGGAGCTGTTTTTT
j_gene: TRBJ2-2
abundance: .
v_gene: TRBV9
d_gene: .

CDR3aa: CASRVGGKLFF
CDR3nt: TGTGCCAGCAGAGTTGGAGGAAAACTGTTTTTT
j_gene: TRBJ1-4
abundance: .
v_gene: TRBV5-4
d_gene: .

CDR3aa: CASDRDNEKLFF
CDR3nt: TGTGCCAGTGACAGGGATAATGAAAAACTGTTTTTT
j_gene: TRBJ1-4
abundance: .
v_gene: TRBV6-1
d_gene: TRBD1

CDR3aa: CASSLAGQGNYEQYF
CDR3nt: TGCGCCAGCAGCTTGGCCGGACAGGGGAACTACGAGCAGTACTTC
j_gene: TRBJ2-7
abundance: .
v_gene: TRBV5-1
d_gene: TRBD1

CDR3aa: CATSPKRGTDTQYF
CDR3nt: TGTGCCACCAGCCCGAAACGGGGAACGGATACGCAGTATTTT
j_gene: TRBJ2-3
abundance: once
v_gene: TRBV15
d_gene: .

CDR3aa: CASSKGGLAVDEQYF
CDR3nt: TGTGCCAGCAGCAAAGGCGGACTAGCGGTCGACGAGCAGTACTTC
j_gene: TRBJ2-7
abundance: .
v_gene: TRBV9
d_gene: TRBD2

CDR3aa: CASSQSKLAGVPASYEQYF
CDR3nt: TGCGCCAGCAGTCAATCAAAACTAGCGGGGGTTCCAGCCTCCTACGAGCAGTACTTC
j_gene: TRBJ2-7
abundance: .
v_gene: TRBV23-1
d_gene: TRBD2

CDR3aa: CASSPDYILEAFF
CDR3nt: TGCGCCAGCAGCCCCGACTACATCCTCGAAGCTTTCTTT
j_gene: TRBJ1-1
abundance: many
v_gene: TRBV5-1
d_gene: .

CDR3aa: CASSAGQINEQFF
CDR3nt: TGTGCCAGCAGCGCGGGGCAAATCAATGAGCAGTTCTTC
j_gene: TRBJ2-1
abundance: .
v_gene: TRBV6-5
d_gene: .

CDR3aa: CASSQKLAGGPNEQFF
CDR3nt: TGTGCCAGCAGCCAAAAACTAGCGGGGGGGCCAAATGAGCAGTTCTTC
j_gene: TRBJ2-1
abundance: .
v_gene: TRBV4-2
d_gene: TRBD2

CDR3aa: CAWSVISRGLSETQYF
CDR3nt: TGTGCCTGGAGTGTAATAAGCAGGGGGCTATCAGAGACCCAGTACTTC
j_gene: TRBJ2-5
abundance: .
v_gene: TRBV30
d_gene: TRBD1

CDR3aa: CASSVVGGEQYF
CDR3nt: TGTGCCAGCAGCGTAGTGGGCGGGGAGCAGTACTTC
j_gene: TRBJ2-7
abundance: .
v_gene: TRBV9
d_gene: .

CDR3aa: CASSQIIGTTGEQFF
CDR3nt: TGTGCCAGCAGCCAAATAATAGGGACTACGGGTGAGCAGTTCTTC
j_gene: TRBJ2-1
abundance: .
v_gene: TRBV4-2
d_gene: TRBD2

CDR3aa: CASSPGTYEQYF
CDR3nt: TGTGCCAGCTCACCCGGGACCTACGAGCAGTACTTC
j_gene: TRBJ2-7
abundance: .
v_gene: TRBV27
d_gene: .

CDR3aa: CASSNTGDYGYTF
CDR3nt: TGTGCCAGCTCAAACACAGGGGACTATGGCTACACCTTC
j_gene: TRBJ1-2
abundance: .
v_gene: TRBV18
d_gene: TRBD1

CDR3aa: CASSLGQGDYGYTF
CDR3nt: TGTGCCAGCAGCTTGGGACAGGGGGACTATGGCTACACCTTC
j_gene: TRBJ1-2
abundance: .
v_gene: TRBV5-6
d_gene: TRBD1

CDR3aa: CASSSQENPYEQYF
CDR3nt: TGTGCCAGCAGCTCACAGGAGAACCCCTACGAGCAGTACTTC
j_gene: TRBJ2-7
abundance: .
v_gene: TRBV7-3
d_gene: .

CDR3aa: CASSQEGPRTLNSPLHF
CDR3nt: TGTGCCAGCAGCCAAGAAGGGCCGCGGACTTTGAATTCACCCCTCCACTTT
j_gene: TRBJ1-6
abundance: .
v_gene: TRBV4-2
d_gene: .

CDR3aa: CASSMTQGVGGFF
CDR3nt: TGTGCCAGCAGTATGACTCAGGGGGTGGGGGGTTTCTTT
j_gene: TRBJ1-1
abundance: once
v_gene: TRBV27
d_gene: TRBD1

CDR3aa: CASSSPVAGSGETQYF
CDR3nt: TGTGCCAGCAGCTCACCTGTAGCGGGGTCAGGGGAGACCCAGTACTTC
j_gene: TRBJ2-5
abundance: .
v_gene: TRBV9
d_gene: TRBD2

CDR3aa: CSVEGASGGALWETQYF
CDR3nt: TGCAGCGTTGAAGGTGCTAGCGGGGGGGCATTATGGGAGACCCAGTACTTC
j_gene: TRBJ2-5
abundance: .
v_gene: TRBV29-1
d_gene: TRBD2

CDR3aa: CASSRALDTQYF
CDR3nt: TGTGCCAGCAGCCGGGCCTTAGATACGCAGTATTTT
j_gene: TRBJ2-3
abundance: .
v_gene: TRBV14
d_gene: .

CDR3aa: CASSNPTSGGDSSYNEQFF
CDR3nt: TGTGCCAGTAGTAACCCCACTAGCGGGGGCGATAGCTCCTACAATGAGCAGTTCTTC
j_gene: TRBJ2-1
abundance: .
v_gene: TRBV19
d_gene: TRBD2

CDR3aa: CASSLGGAGDGYTF
CDR3nt: TGTGCCAGCAGCTTAGGGGGCGCAGGGGATGGCTACACCTTC
j_gene: TRBJ1-2
abundance: .
v_gene: TRBV13
d_gene: .

CDR3aa: CASSYGGMGRGAFF
CDR3nt: TGTGCCAGCAGTTATGGAGGTATGGGCAGGGGAGCTTTCTTT
j_gene: TRBJ1-1
abundance: .
v_gene: TRBV27
d_gene: .

CDR3aa: CASTPGSPTNSNQPQHF
CDR3nt: TGTGCCAGCACCCCCGGCAGCCCGACAAATAGCAATCAGCCCCAGCATTTT
j_gene: TRBJ1-5
abundance: .
v_gene: TRBV27
d_gene: .

CDR3aa: CASNEGTEPFPGISYTF
CDR3nt: TGTGCCAGCAATGAAGGGACAGAACCCTTTCCTGGAATTAGCTACACCTTC
j_gene: TRBJ1-2
abundance: .
v_gene: TRBV2
d_gene: TRBD1

CDR3aa: CASRATGQSYGYTF
CDR3nt: TGCGCCAGCAGAGCTACGGGACAGTCCTATGGCTACACCTTC
j_gene: TRBJ1-2
abundance: .
v_gene: TRBV4-1
d_gene: TRBD1

CDR3aa: CSATGLDNEQFF
CDR3nt: TGCAGCGCTACGGGACTGGATAATGAGCAGTTCTTC
j_gene: TRBJ2-1
abundance: .
v_gene: TRBV29-1
d_gene: .

CDR3aa: CASSYSFTGELFF
CDR3nt: TGTGCCAGCAGTTATAGTTTCACCGGGGAGCTGTTTTTT
j_gene: TRBJ2-2
abundance: .
v_gene: TRBV6-5
d_gene: .

CDR3aa: CASSFTGGGGYTF
CDR3nt: TGTGCCAGCAGCTTTACAGGGGGCGGTGGCTACACCTTC
j_gene: TRBJ1-2
abundance: .
v_gene: TRBV7-3
d_gene: TRBD1

CDR3aa: CATLRQGPFYGYTF
CDR3nt: TGTGCCACTCTTCGACAGGGGCCCTTCTATGGCTACACCTTC
j_gene: TRBJ1-2
abundance: .
v_gene: TRBV2
d_gene: TRBD1

CDR3aa: CASSVGAELEQYF
CDR3nt: TGTGCCAGCAGCGTAGGAGCTGAGTTAGAGCAGTACTTC
j_gene: TRBJ2-7
abundance: .
v_gene: TRBV9
d_gene: .

CDR3aa: CASSPGQSNQPQHF
CDR3nt: TGCGCCAGCAGCCCGGGACAGTCAAATCAGCCCCAGCATTTT
j_gene: TRBJ1-5
abundance: .
v_gene: TRBV5-1
d_gene: TRBD1

CDR3aa: CASSLVAITDTQYF
CDR3nt: TGCGCCAGCAGCTTGGTTGCGATCACAGATACGCAGTATTTT
j_gene: TRBJ2-3
abundance: .
v_gene: TRBV5-1
d_gene: .

CDR3aa: CASSIETLSYEQYF
CDR3nt: TGTGCCAGTAGTATAGAAACTTTATCCTACGAGCAGTACTTC
j_gene: TRBJ2-7
abundance: .
v_gene: TRBV19
d_gene: .

CDR3aa: CASSEAATITTNEKLFF
CDR3nt: TGTGCCAGCAGTGAAGCTGCCACAATCACAACTAATGAAAAACTGTTTTTT
j_gene: TRBJ1-4
abundance: .
v_gene: TRBV2
d_gene: .

CDR3aa: CASSQTSGAYNEQFF
CDR3nt: TGCGCCAGCAGCCAGACTAGCGGGGCTTACAATGAGCAGTTCTTC
j_gene: TRBJ2-1
abundance: once
v_gene: TRBV4-1
d_gene: TRBD2

CDR3aa: CASSSLSRMNIQYF
CDR3nt: TGCGCCAGCAGCTCCCTTTCCAGAATGAACATTCAGTACTTC
j_gene: TRBJ2-4
abundance: .
v_gene: TRBV5-1
d_gene: .

CDR3aa: CASSSYRDSGNTIYF
CDR3nt: TGCGCCAGCAGCTCGTACAGGGACTCTGGAAACACCATATATTTT
j_gene: TRBJ1-3
abundance: .
v_gene: TRBV5-1
d_gene: .

CDR3aa: CASSPRTGDGYTF
CDR3nt: TGTGCCAGCAGCCCACGTACAGGGGACGGCTACACCTTC
j_gene: TRBJ1-2
abundance: once
v_gene: TRBV7-9
d_gene: TRBD1